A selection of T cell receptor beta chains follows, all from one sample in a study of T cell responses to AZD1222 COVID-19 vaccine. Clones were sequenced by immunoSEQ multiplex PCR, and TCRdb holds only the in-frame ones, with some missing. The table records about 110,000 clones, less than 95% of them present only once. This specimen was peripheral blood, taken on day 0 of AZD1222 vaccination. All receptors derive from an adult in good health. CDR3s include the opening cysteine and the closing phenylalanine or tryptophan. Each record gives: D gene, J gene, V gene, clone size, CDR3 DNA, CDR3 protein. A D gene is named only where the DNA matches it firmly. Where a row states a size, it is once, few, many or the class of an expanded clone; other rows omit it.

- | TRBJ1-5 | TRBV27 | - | TGTGCCAGCAGACCTCATTTCGAAAGCAATCAGCCCCAGCATTTT | CASRPHFESNQPQHF
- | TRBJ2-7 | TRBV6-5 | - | TGTGCCAGCTTAGGGGACGGATCTACCTACGAGCAGTACTTC | CASLGDGSTYEQYF
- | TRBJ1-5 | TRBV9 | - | TGTGCCAGCAGCGTATCCCCCGAGGAGAATCAGCCCCAGCATTTT | CASSVSPEENQPQHF
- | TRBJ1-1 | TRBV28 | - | TGTGCCAGCAGTTTAACCACAGGGTTAACTGAAGCTTTCTTT | CASSLTTGLTEAFF
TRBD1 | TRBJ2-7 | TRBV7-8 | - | TGTGCCAGCAGCGACGGACAGGGAAGAAGCGAGCAGTACTTC | CASSDGQGRSEQYF
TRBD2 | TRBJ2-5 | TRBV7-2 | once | TGTGCCAGCAGCTTAGTCCTAGCGGGGGGGCTAGAGACCCAGTACTTC | CASSLVLAGGLETQYF
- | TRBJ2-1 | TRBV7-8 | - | TGTGCCAGCAGCTTAGTCGGGACAACCTACAATGAGCAGTTCTTC | CASSLVGTTYNEQFF
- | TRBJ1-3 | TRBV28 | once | TGTGCCAGCAGTTTAAGGGGCAGGCGCTCTGGAAACACCATATATTTT | CASSLRGRRSGNTIYF
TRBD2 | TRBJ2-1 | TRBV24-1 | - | TGTGCCACCAGTGACCGGACTAGCGGGGAGGGGAATGAGCAGTTCTTC | CATSDRTSGEGNEQFF
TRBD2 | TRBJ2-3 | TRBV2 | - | TGTGCCAGCTGTTGGGGGGGGACTAGCGGGGAAAACGACACAGATACGCAGTATTTT | CASCWGGTSGENDTDTQYF
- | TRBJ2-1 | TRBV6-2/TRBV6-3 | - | TGTGCCAGCAGTTACTCCGGGCTCTATGAGCAGTTCTTC | CASSYSGLYEQFF
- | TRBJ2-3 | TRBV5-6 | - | TGTGCCAGCAGCCCCCCCGGGCAAGGGCCGAGAGATACGCAGTATTTT | CASSPPGQGPRDTQYF
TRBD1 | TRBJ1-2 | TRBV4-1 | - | TGCGCCAGCAGCCAAGGGACAGGGGGCTATGGCTACACCTTC | CASSQGTGGYGYTF
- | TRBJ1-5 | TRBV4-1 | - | TGCGCCAGCAGCCAAGGGACAGACCAGTGGAATCAGCCCCAGCATTTT | CASSQGTDQWNQPQHF
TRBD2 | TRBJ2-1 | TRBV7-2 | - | TGTGCCAGCAGCACCCGACTAGCGGGAGGACACAATGAGCAGTTCTTC | CASSTRLAGGHNEQFF
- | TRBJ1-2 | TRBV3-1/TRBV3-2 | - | TGTGCCAGCAGCCAAGATCCAGGGGTTCGAGGGGATGGCTACACCTTC | CASSQDPGVRGDGYTF
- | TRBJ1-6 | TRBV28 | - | TGTGCCAGCAGTTTAATGGGTTCACCCCTCCACTTT | CASSLMGSPLHF
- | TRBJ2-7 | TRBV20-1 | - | TGCAGTGCTAGTTGGGGGCATAAAAACGAGCAGTACTTC | CSASWGHKNEQYF
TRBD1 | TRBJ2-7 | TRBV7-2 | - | TGTGCCAGCAGCCCCAGGAGACAGGGGTCCCACGAGCAGTACTTC | CASSPRRQGSHEQYF
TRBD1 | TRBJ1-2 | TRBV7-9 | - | TGTGCCAGCAGAGGGACAGGGGATGGCTACACCTTC | CASRGTGDGYTF
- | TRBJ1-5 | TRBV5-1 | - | TGCGCCAGCAGGACGGGGGACAATCAGCCCCAGCATTTT | CASRTGDNQPQHF
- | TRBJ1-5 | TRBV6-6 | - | TGTGCCAGCAGGGGGACTGGGGGCAGCAATCAGCCCCAGCATTTT | CASRGTGGSNQPQHF
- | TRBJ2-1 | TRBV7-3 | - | TGTGCCAGCAGCGAAGGCTGGGATGAGCAGTTCTTC | CASSEGWDEQFF
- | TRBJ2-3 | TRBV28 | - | TGTGCCAGCAGTTTAACGATCACAGATACGCAGTATTTT | CASSLTITDTQYF
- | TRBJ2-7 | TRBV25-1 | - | TGTGCCAGCAGTCTGGGGCTACCCTACGAGCAGTACTTC | CASSLGLPYEQYF
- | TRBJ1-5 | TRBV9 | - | TGTGCCAGCAGCGAGGGTAGCAATCAGCCCCAGCATTTT | CASSEGSNQPQHF
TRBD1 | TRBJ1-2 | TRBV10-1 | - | TGCGCCAGCAGTGAAGGGGGCAGGGACGGCTACACCTTC | CASSEGGRDGYTF
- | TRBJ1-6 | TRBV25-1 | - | TGTGCCAGCAGGCAAGAATGGACAGAGTCACCCCTCCACTTT | CASRQEWTESPLHF
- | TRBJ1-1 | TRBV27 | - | TGTGCCAGCAGAAAAACACGGGGGGTTCTATCTACTGAAGCTTTCTTT | CASRKTRGVLSTEAFF
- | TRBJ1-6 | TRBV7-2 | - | TGTGCCAGCAGCCCGGGGGGGGGTCGCTATAATTCACCCCTCCACTTT | CASSPGGGRYNSPLHF
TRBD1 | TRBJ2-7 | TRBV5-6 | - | TGTGCCAGCAGCCTGGGGACAGGGGAAGACGAGCAGTACTTC | CASSLGTGEDEQYF
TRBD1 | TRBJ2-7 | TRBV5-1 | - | TGCGCCAGCCGCCCTGGACAGGGTGCTTCCTACGAGCAGTACTTC | CASRPGQGASYEQYF
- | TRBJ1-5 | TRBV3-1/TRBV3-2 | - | TGTGCCAGCAGCTGGGACAACAATCAGCCCCAGCATTTT | CASSWDNNQPQHF
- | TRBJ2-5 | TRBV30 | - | TGTGCCTGGAGCGGAACAGGGTCAAGGAGGGAGACCCAGTACTTC | CAWSGTGSRRETQYF
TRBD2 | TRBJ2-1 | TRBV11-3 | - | TGTGCCAGCAGCTATAGCGGGCCTTACAATGAGCAGTTCTTC | CASSYSGPYNEQFF
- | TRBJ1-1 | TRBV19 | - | TGTGCCAGTAGTATTACAGGAGTAATGAACACTGAAGCTTTCTTT | CASSITGVMNTEAFF
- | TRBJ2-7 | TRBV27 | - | TGTGCCAGCAGTTGGATTAGCGGCTACGAGCAGTACTTC | CASSWISGYEQYF
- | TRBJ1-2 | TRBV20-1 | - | TGCAGTGCTAGTCGACAGCTTGCTAACTATGGCTACACCTTC | CSASRQLANYGYTF
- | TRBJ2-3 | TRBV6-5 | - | TGTGCCAGCAGTTACGGGTCAGGGGCTAGCACAGATACGCAGTATTTT | CASSYGSGASTDTQYF
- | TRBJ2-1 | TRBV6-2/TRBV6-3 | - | TGTGCCAGCAGTTCTTGGGGCTCCTACAATGAGCAGTTCTTC | CASSSWGSYNEQFF
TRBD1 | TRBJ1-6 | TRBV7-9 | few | TGTGCCAGCAGCCCAGATGGACAGGGACTACCCCTCCACTTT | CASSPDGQGLPLHF
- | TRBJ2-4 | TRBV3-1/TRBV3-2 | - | TGTGCCAGCAGCCATCCTACTTCAGCCAAAAACATTCAGTACTTC | CASSHPTSAKNIQYF
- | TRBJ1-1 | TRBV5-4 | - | TGTGCCAGCAGCTTGGCAGGCAGCGCCAACACTGAAGCTTTCTTT | CASSLAGSANTEAFF
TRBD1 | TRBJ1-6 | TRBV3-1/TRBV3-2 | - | TGTGCCAGCAGCCCCGGGACAGGGATTGCACCCCTCCACTTT | CASSPGTGIAPLHF
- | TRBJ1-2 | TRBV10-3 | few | TGTGCCATCAGTGCCCAGGGTGGAGCCGACGGCTACACCTTC | CAISAQGGADGYTF
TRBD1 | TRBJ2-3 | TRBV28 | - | TGTGCCAGCAGTTTAAGGGGACAGGTCACAGATACGCAGTATTTT | CASSLRGQVTDTQYF
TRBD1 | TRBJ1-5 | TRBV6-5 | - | TGTGCCAGCAGCCCGGACAGGGGGAACAATCAGCCCCAGCATTTT | CASSPDRGNNQPQHF
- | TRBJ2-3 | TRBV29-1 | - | TGCAGCGTTGAACTATCGGGGGCCGGCACAGATACGCAGTATTTT | CSVELSGAGTDTQYF
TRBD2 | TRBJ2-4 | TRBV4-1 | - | TGCGCCAGCAGCCTAGCTGGGGTAGCGGGGGGCCTAAAAAACATTCAGTACTTC | CASSLAGVAGGLKNIQYF
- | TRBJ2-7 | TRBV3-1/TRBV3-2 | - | TGTGCCAGCAGCCAAGTTCAAGGGATGGGCGAGCAGTACTTC | CASSQVQGMGEQYF
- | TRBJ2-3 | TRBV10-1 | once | TGCGCCAGCAGTGCTGAGGTATCGGTCACAGATACGCAGTATTTT | CASSAEVSVTDTQYF
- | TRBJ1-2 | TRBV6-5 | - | TGTGCCAGCAGCCCAGCCAATAGTGGCTACACCTTC | CASSPANSGYTF
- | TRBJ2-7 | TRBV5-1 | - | TGCGCCAGCAGCCCCGACAGGCGGCCCTACGAGCAGTACTTC | CASSPDRRPYEQYF
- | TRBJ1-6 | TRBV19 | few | TGTGCCAGTAGTATAACCCTCGGGACACCCCTCCACTTT | CASSITLGTPLHF
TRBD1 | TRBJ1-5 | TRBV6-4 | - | TGTGCCAGCAGCGTACGGGACAGCGACAATCAGCCCCAGCATTTT | CASSVRDSDNQPQHF
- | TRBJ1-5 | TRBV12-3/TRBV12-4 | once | TGTGCCAGCAGTTTAACAAAGCCCCAGCATTTT | CASSLTKPQHF
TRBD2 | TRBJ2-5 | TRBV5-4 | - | TGTGCCAGCAGCTTGAAGTCTAGCGGGGGGGTTCGGATGGCCCAGTACTTC | CASSLKSSGGVRMAQYF